This entry is about one TCR beta chain. The table lists this clone with a count of one. It lacks a known antigen. One base away there is no much larger clone; base qualities are not given. The data stem from a study of cytomegalovirus exposure and HLA in healthy donors (dated by TCRdb to about 2017). Study-level background: According to an earlier analysis of 587 of the donors, 150 million to 200 million T cells yielded 100 million or so unique TCR beta sequences and 276 Gb of sequence data. An early release covering more than 500 HLA-typed donors comprised approximately 300 gigabases of sequencing data and some 79 million unique TCR sequences. Among the roughly 400 genotyped donors, roughly 80% belonged to the genetic ancestry cluster associated with self-reported Caucasian donors. The study aimed to test whether cataloging public T cell receptors could reveal signatures of past pathogen exposure. The study profiled the T cell repertoires of fewer than 850 subjects by immunosequencing and related them to cytomegalovirus serostatus. In addition to the first cohort of 650 to 800 subjects, a separate validation cohort of around 110 different subjects was used. The study combined high-throughput TCR immunosequencing, statistical association of individual TCRs with disease status, and machine learning to predict cytomegalovirus infection status. A later analysis re-analyzed previously published TCR beta repertoires from 666 donors and added high-resolution HLA genotyping to study TCR occurrence patterns. The later analysis used no new phenotypic data to find candidate immune exposures, relying instead on TCR beta sequences and their occurrence across donors. In an earlier analysis of roughly 600 of the donors, high-throughput TCR beta sequencing was used to judge whether each TCR beta V gene segment behaved as functional or pseudogenic. Donor age, sex, ethnicity and CMV serostatus were collected together with the repertoire data. Genome-wide SNP genotypes for about 65% of the 666 donors were used in a later genetic analysis, which treated that subset as a discovery cohort. Every discovery cohort repertoire had been produced on one sequencing platform. Class I and class II HLA loci were covered by the typing at four-digit resolution. Typing coverage differed by locus: A, B, C, DRB1 and DQB1 were typed in about 620-630 donors, DQA1 in approximately 520, DPA1 in approximately 600, and DPB1 in around 440. Four or five DR-DQ haplotypes were handled as single units for association and clustering because linkage in the cohort was strong. On average, about 200,000 unique TCR beta nucleotide sequences were sequenced per donor among a few hundred genotyped donors of the cohort, with 15% to 20% of those sequences being non-productive. Results and caveats for the whole study, not just this receptor: The cohort was sequenced for TCR beta chains only, and without alpha or paired-chain data the features that could be detected were limited. A later analysis found that HLA-associated TCR beta chains were more clonally expanded and had lower generation probabilities than equally common non-associated chains. Approximately 18 rarely observed V segments, including chromosome 9 orphons, were excluded from the earlier analysis of about 500 of the donors because counts were too low. Some IMGT-functional V segments, including TRBV6-2 and TRBV6-3, could not be told apart with the 87-base-pair reads, so those segments were excluded. The sequencing pipeline was judged likely to have produced a cluster of highly shared sequence variants as a technical artifact. A later analysis reported that several top co-occurrence clusters appeared linked to parvovirus B19, influenza, CMV and Epstein-Barr virus. Broadly in line with IMGT annotations, most TCR beta V segments showed up in productive rearrangements about 90% or about 30% of the time in an earlier analysis of approximately 600 of the donors. Linkage disequilibrium might explain the correlated functional status among segregating V segments, but an unknown experimental factor could not be excluded. In a later analysis, around 17,000 TCR beta sequences were associated with specific HLA alleles at a false discovery rate of 0.05. According to a later genetic analysis, donors in an Asian-associated ancestry cluster had fewer N-insertions in productive TCRs than the approximately 630-donor mean. A further reported finding was that TCR beta sequences accurately predicted the HLA-A and HLA-B alleles for most subjects in the first cohort. Across donors, most TCR sequences were observed very rarely, whereas some public TCRs were present in many individuals. The study listed 164 TCR beta chains as associated with cytomegalovirus. A later genetic analysis associated a missense DCLRE1C variant with V-gene and J-gene trimming of TCR beta chains, and an independent cohort replicated the association. According to the authors, the approach could potentially be generalized to other disease states and immunological phenotypes. HLA typing was unavailable for some donors at each locus, so association tests used only the typed subset. The presence/absence analyses assumed that sequencing depth was roughly uniform across donors, and that assumption may not be true. In both the original and validation cohorts, the classifier was reported to diagnose cytomegalovirus status with high specificity and sensitivity. Assigning TCR associations to individual alleles was difficult when HLA alleles, especially DR and DQ, strongly co-occurred. A later analysis found that most CMV-associated TCR beta chains appeared HLA-restricted, with HLA associations seemingly driven largely by CMV exposure. A few of the identified cytomegalovirus-associated TCR beta chains were confirmed in vitro to be specific for cytomegalovirus antigens. According to a later analysis, TCR association rates differed among HLA loci, with DRB1 alleles showing the most associated TCRs and HLA-C alleles showing the fewest. For the cohort, immune exposure information was limited to CMV serostatus.

The cohort comprised more than 550 healthy bone marrow donors. All cohort members were sampled while nominally healthy, although unrecorded immune exposures were likely present. The donor tested CMV seronegative, placing the donor among the 350 or so seronegative members of the cohort. Each donor provided a peripheral blood sample, and peripheral blood mononuclear cells were used for TCR beta sequencing. The Qiagen DNeasy Blood Extraction Kit was used to extract genomic DNA from the blood cell samples. The CDR3 runs 14 amino acids, cysteine and phenylalanine included. Only the CDR3 region is kept as DNA, spanning 42 bases read in frame from base 1. The germline V gene yields SGDLS for CDR1 and YYNGEE for CDR2. V sheds 0 bases and J sheds 3 bases, leaving 9 bases between their ends. Libraries were made using the immunoSEQ multiplex PCR assay. The multiplex PCR relied on a mix of 60 forward primers for TCR Vbeta segments and 13 reverse primers for TCR Jbeta segments. The CDR3 region of rearranged TCR beta genes was amplified from genomic DNA with a multiplex PCR assay. The amplified TCR beta libraries were sequenced on the Illumina HiSeq System as 87-base-pair reads. In the authors' own workflow: In a later analysis, tens of millions of unique TCR beta chains were counted across the 650 to 700 repertoires, and around 10 million of these chains were shared by at least two donors. Raw reads were error-corrected and collapsed into unique sequences by a nearest-neighbor algorithm in which closely related sequences were merged to remove PCR and sequencing errors. To assign V, D and J gene segments, CDR3 sequences were aligned to IMGT reference sequences. For a sequence to be retained, a match of at least six nucleotides to both a V gene segment and a J gene segment was required. A rearrangement counted as productive if the CDR3 had no stop codons and remained in frame with V and J, and every other rearrangement counted as non-productive. CDR3 was defined according to IMGT convention as the region running from the second conserved V-encoded cysteine to the conserved J-encoded phenylalanine. The earlier analysis of about 640 of the donors excluded any sequence lacking an unambiguous match to a single V gene segment. In an earlier analysis of approximately 590 of the donors, a V segment was called functional when productive rearrangements were above 56.7%, and segregating when the standard deviation between donors exceeded 5%. A statistical classification framework was built for diagnosing cytomegalovirus status from the catalog of TCR beta chain sequences. V and J gene assignment, in a later analysis, came from comparing TCR nucleotide sequences with IMGT/GENE-DB human TR gene sequences. Using the TCRdist pipeline, a later analysis assigned CDR3 sequences along with most-parsimonious VDJ recombination scenarios. In a later analysis, each TCR beta chain was defined by its CDR3 amino acid sequence together with its V-gene family, and reads lacking a unique V-gene family were excluded. A later analysis removed 592 highly shared, low-generation-probability nucleotide sequences to deal with suspected cross-contamination and a sequencing artifact. For each public chain, a later analysis derived a clonal expansion index from normalized ranks of inferred template counts within each repertoire. In a later analysis, generation probabilities were computed using a VDJ recombination model fitted to out-of-frame rearrangements, and the results were checked against IGoR. A later analysis scored TCR-TCR, TCR-HLA and TCR-CMV co-occurrence with hypergeometric tests, applying a repertoire-size bias correction to TCR pairs. False discovery rates were estimated in a later analysis by permuting HLA or CMV assignments 20 times. A later analysis grouped co-occurring TCRs with DBSCAN, adding TCRdist sequence similarity when clustering within HLA-allele-positive subsets. For co-occurrence clustering, repertoires with fewer than 30,000 or more than 120,000 public chains were excluded, along with five or six repertoires with anomalous nucleotide sharing. TCRdb mirrors the immuneACCESS table, restricted to in-frame sequences. Some clones are absent from its copies; in checked studies, under half trace to an unresolved V gene, and the reason for the others is unknown. Clone size and the V and J calls come from that table; the DNA yielded D and trimming. This sample lists over 75,000 clones; 70% to 85% were detected once. The ten largest clones represent 2.4% of the sample.

The chain joins TRBV9 to TRBJ2-5; the D segment cannot be called with confidence. Sequencing was carried out using PBMCs. The receptor was isolated from a woman aged 45-60 years in good health and CMV-seronegative. The nucleotide sequence reads as follows: TGTGCCAGCAGCGTAGGTAGCAGTGAAGAGACCCAGTACTTC. This codes for CASSVGSSEETQYF.